The T cell receptor (beta chain) under discussion was sequenced for a study of blood T cell repertoires in COVID-19. V lost 1 base and J lost 3; bases outside the gene matches: 16. Germline V gene lookup returns CDR1 SGHTA and CDR2 FQGNSA. The CDR3 has 19 amino acids. TCRdb's copy holds only in-frame clones and misses some; the assay was immunoSEQ multiplex PCR. Of 350,000 to 450,000 clones in the sample, around 86% are singletons; the top ten hold around 5.1%. The receptor was derived from a woman in her forties or fifties who had recovered from COVID-19. The sequenced sample consisted of PBMCs or T cells enriched from blood (not recorded which). The rearrangement uses TRBV7-2 and TRBJ2-7, with 9 bases identical to TRBD2. CDR3 loop: CASSLGPSTGLALGYEQYF. The CDR3, as DNA: TGTGCCAGCAGCTTAGGTCCCTCGACGGGACTAGCTCTGGGCTACGAGCAGTACTTC.